The rows below give T cell receptor beta chains drawn from one sample of a study of human T cells and chemical hapten exposure. TCRdb independently ran MiXCR on the RACE reads; one entry per CDR3 protein. The repertoire consists of roughly 24,000 distinct CDR3 sequences, with 9.4% occurring once and the leading ten covering 6.6%. This material consisted of whole blood, taken in connection with sensitization to the hapten diphenylcyclopropenone (DPC). Every receptor here comes from a man under 40 with alopecia areata. Some clones in this sample may be carry-over from other donors' samples. Both conserved end residues are part of each CDR3. Fields, in order: clone size, J gene, D gene, V gene, CDR3 DNA, CDR3 protein. D genes are given only for firm matches. Only part of the rows carry a size: once, few, many, or a class if the clone is expanded.

clone_size: few; j_call: TRBJ2-5; d_call: TRBD2; v_call: TRBV7-2; cdr3_nt: TGTGCCAGCAGCTTAGAGGTAGCGGGCGGAGAGACCCAGTACTTC; cdr3_aa: CASSLEVAGGETQYF
clone_size: many; j_call: TRBJ1-4; d_call: -; v_call: TRBV12-3/TRBV12-4; cdr3_nt: TGTGCCAGCAGCCGCTGGGCTGAAAAACTGTTTTTT; cdr3_aa: CASSRWAEKLFF
clone_size: few; j_call: TRBJ2-7; d_call: -; v_call: TRBV7-6; cdr3_nt: TGTGCCAGCAGCATGGGACCGTACTACGAGCAGTACTTC; cdr3_aa: CASSMGPYYEQYF
clone_size: few; j_call: TRBJ1-3; d_call: -; v_call: TRBV18; cdr3_nt: TGTGCCAGCTCACCAGAGGGGGCTGGAAACACCATATATTTT; cdr3_aa: CASSPEGAGNTIYF
clone_size: many; j_call: TRBJ2-2; d_call: -; v_call: TRBV5-6; cdr3_nt: TGTGCCAGCGGCCCATACACCGGGGAGCTGTTTTTT; cdr3_aa: CASGPYTGELFF
clone_size: few; j_call: TRBJ2-5; d_call: TRBD2; v_call: TRBV20-1; cdr3_nt: TGCAGTGCTAGAGATCCGAGGGCTAGCGGGGGGCTGCAAGAGACCCAGTACTTC; cdr3_aa: CSARDPRASGGLQETQYF
clone_size: many; j_call: TRBJ2-2; d_call: -; v_call: TRBV5-6; cdr3_nt: TGTGCCAGCAGCTTGGGCCCTCAGGGGACCACCGGGGAGCTGTTTTTT; cdr3_aa: CASSLGPQGTTGELFF
clone_size: -; j_call: TRBJ2-7; d_call: TRBD2; v_call: TRBV12-3/TRBV12-4; cdr3_nt: TGTGCCAGCAGTTTAAGGACTAGCGGGAGTTCCTACGAGCAGTACTTC; cdr3_aa: CASSLRTSGSSYEQYF
clone_size: few; j_call: TRBJ2-1; d_call: -; v_call: TRBV24-1; cdr3_nt: TGTGCCACCAGTGCCTCCTCCTACAATGAGCAGTTCTTC; cdr3_aa: CATSASSYNEQFF
clone_size: few; j_call: TRBJ1-1; d_call: TRBD1; v_call: TRBV7-6; cdr3_nt: TGTGCCAGCAGCTCTCCTCAGGGGGCTCTGGGTGAAGCTTTCTTT; cdr3_aa: CASSSPQGALGEAFF
clone_size: few; j_call: TRBJ2-2; d_call: -; v_call: TRBV29-1; cdr3_nt: TGCAGCGTTGAAGATCCCGCCAGGGGGAACACCGGGGAGCTGTTTTTT; cdr3_aa: CSVEDPARGNTGELFF
clone_size: many; j_call: TRBJ1-1; d_call: TRBD1; v_call: TRBV20-1; cdr3_nt: TGCAGTGCTAGTCAAGGGACAGGGGGAACTGAAGCTTTCTTT; cdr3_aa: CSASQGTGGTEAFF
clone_size: few; j_call: TRBJ2-7; d_call: TRBD1; v_call: TRBV27; cdr3_nt: TGTGCCAGCAGTGTCGACAGGGTCAGCTCCTACGAGCAGTACTTC; cdr3_aa: CASSVDRVSSYEQYF
clone_size: many; j_call: TRBJ2-6; d_call: -; v_call: TRBV6-2/TRBV6-3; cdr3_nt: TGTGCCAGCAGCCCGTGGACAGCCTCTGGGGCCAACGTCCTGACTTTC; cdr3_aa: CASSPWTASGANVLTF
clone_size: many; j_call: TRBJ2-7; d_call: -; v_call: TRBV2; cdr3_nt: TGTGCCAGCTCTGGAGAGCAGTACTTC; cdr3_aa: CASSGEQYF
clone_size: many; j_call: TRBJ2-6; d_call: TRBD1; v_call: TRBV7-9; cdr3_nt: TGTGCCAGCAGCTCGGACAGGGGATATTACTCTGGGGCCAACGTCCTGACTTTC; cdr3_aa: CASSSDRGYYSGANVLTF
clone_size: many; j_call: TRBJ2-6; d_call: -; v_call: TRBV3-1; cdr3_nt: TGTGCCAGCAGCCAACTCGACACTGCTGGGGCCAACGTCCTGACTTTC; cdr3_aa: CASSQLDTAGANVLTF
clone_size: few; j_call: TRBJ1-5; d_call: -; v_call: TRBV27; cdr3_nt: TGTGCCAGCAGTTTAGCGGGTCCCAATCAGCCCCAGCATTTT; cdr3_aa: CASSLAGPNQPQHF
clone_size: -; j_call: TRBJ1-1; d_call: TRBD1; v_call: TRBV10-3; cdr3_nt: TGTGCCATCCGCGGGACAGGTAGGAACACTGAAGCTTTCTTT; cdr3_aa: CAIRGTGRNTEAFF
clone_size: many; j_call: TRBJ2-3; d_call: TRBD2; v_call: TRBV6-2/TRBV6-3; cdr3_nt: TGTGCCAGCAGTTCCGGACTAGGATCTAGCACAGATACGCAGTATTTT; cdr3_aa: CASSSGLGSSTDTQYF
clone_size: many; j_call: TRBJ2-3; d_call: -; v_call: TRBV5-5; cdr3_nt: TGTGCCAGCAGCTTCTTTGCCACAGATACGCAGTATTTT; cdr3_aa: CASSFFATDTQYF
clone_size: -; j_call: TRBJ2-5; d_call: TRBD1; v_call: TRBV11-2; cdr3_nt: TGTGCCAGCAGCTTTGACGGCAGGGGGCGTGAGACCCAGTACTTC; cdr3_aa: CASSFDGRGRETQYF
clone_size: many; j_call: TRBJ2-1; d_call: -; v_call: TRBV6-2/TRBV6-3; cdr3_nt: TGTGCCAGCAGTCAGGGCTACAATGAGCAGTTCTTC; cdr3_aa: CASSQGYNEQFF
clone_size: many; j_call: TRBJ1-3; d_call: -; v_call: TRBV29-1; cdr3_nt: TGCAGCGCCGAGGGGGATAGAAACACCATATATTTT; cdr3_aa: CSAEGDRNTIYF
clone_size: few; j_call: TRBJ2-1; d_call: -; v_call: TRBV11-2; cdr3_nt: TGTGCCAGCAGCTTTACCGTTAACAATGAGCAGTTCTTC; cdr3_aa: CASSFTVNNEQFF
clone_size: medium-sized; j_call: TRBJ2-7; d_call: TRBD1; v_call: TRBV4-3; cdr3_nt: TGCGCCAGCAGCCAAGATCTAAACAGGGGCCTATACGAGCAGTACTTC; cdr3_aa: CASSQDLNRGLYEQYF
clone_size: many; j_call: TRBJ2-6; d_call: TRBD1; v_call: TRBV7-9; cdr3_nt: TGTGCCAGCAGCTGGACGGGACAGGGGATCCTCTCTGGGGCCAACGTCCTGACTTTC; cdr3_aa: CASSWTGQGILSGANVLTF
clone_size: -; j_call: TRBJ1-3; d_call: -; v_call: TRBV6-1; cdr3_nt: TGTGCCAGCAGTCTCGACTCTGGAAACACCATATATTTT; cdr3_aa: CASSLDSGNTIYF
clone_size: few; j_call: TRBJ2-3; d_call: -; v_call: TRBV6-2/TRBV6-3; cdr3_nt: TGTGCCAGCAGATCCGGACGGGGTATTGGCACAGATACGCAGTATTTT; cdr3_aa: CASRSGRGIGTDTQYF
clone_size: few; j_call: TRBJ2-7; d_call: -; v_call: TRBV6-2/TRBV6-3; cdr3_nt: TGTGCCAGCAGTTGGTCAGCGTACGAGCAGTACTTC; cdr3_aa: CASSWSAYEQYF
clone_size: many; j_call: TRBJ1-3; d_call: -; v_call: TRBV4-1; cdr3_nt: TGCGCCAGCAGCCCGGACACTGGGGAAAACACCATATATTTT; cdr3_aa: CASSPDTGENTIYF